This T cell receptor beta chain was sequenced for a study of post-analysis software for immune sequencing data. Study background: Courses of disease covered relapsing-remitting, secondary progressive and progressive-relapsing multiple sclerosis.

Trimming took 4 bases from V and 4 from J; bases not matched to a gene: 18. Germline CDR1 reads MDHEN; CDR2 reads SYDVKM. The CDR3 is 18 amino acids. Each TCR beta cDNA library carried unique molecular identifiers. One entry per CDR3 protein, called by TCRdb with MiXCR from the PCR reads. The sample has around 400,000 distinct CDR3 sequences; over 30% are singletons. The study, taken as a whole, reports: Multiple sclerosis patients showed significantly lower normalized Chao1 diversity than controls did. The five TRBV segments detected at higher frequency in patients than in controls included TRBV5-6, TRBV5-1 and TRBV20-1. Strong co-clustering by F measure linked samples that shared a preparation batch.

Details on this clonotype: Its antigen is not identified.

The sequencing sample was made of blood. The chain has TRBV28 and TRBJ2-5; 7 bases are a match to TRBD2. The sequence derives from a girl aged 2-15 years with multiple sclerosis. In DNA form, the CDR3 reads TGTGCCAGCAGTTCCCCCCTCGCGTTTCGGGCGGGGGTAGAGACCCAGTACTTC. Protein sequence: CASSSPLAFRAGVETQYF.